The rows below give T cell receptor beta chains drawn from one sample of a study of early T cells in non-severe SARS-CoV-2 infection. TCRdb fed the 5' RACE reads into MiXCR, producing one record per CDR3 protein. The data show 29,000 or so distinct CDR3 sequences, with about 10% seen just once and roughly 13% held by the top ten. Material: whole blood. The origin of the receptors is an adult who was a healthcare worker with PCR-confirmed SARS-CoV-2 infection or an uninfected control (not recorded which). The CDR3 runs from the conserved cysteine through the conserved F or W. The order of the fields is clone size, J gene, D gene, V gene, CDR3 DNA, CDR3 protein. A D gene is named only where the DNA matches it firmly. Clone size, where shown, is once, few, many, or a class for clones that have expanded.

clone size: many
J gene: TRBJ2-7
D gene: TRBD1
V gene: TRBV5-1
CDR3 DNA: TGCGCCAGCAGCTGGGATCCCAGGACAGGTGCGAGCTACGAGCAGTACTTC
CDR3 protein: CASSWDPRTGASYEQYF

clone size: many
J gene: TRBJ2-1
D gene: .
V gene: TRBV20-1
CDR3 DNA: TGCAGTGCTAGAGGTGACCGACTGGACAATGAGCAGTTCTTC
CDR3 protein: CSARGDRLDNEQFF

clone size: .
J gene: TRBJ2-4
D gene: .
V gene: TRBV6-2/TRBV6-3
CDR3 DNA: TGTGCCAGCAGCGCGAATTCGGTATCCAAAAACATTCAGTACTTC
CDR3 protein: CASSANSVSKNIQYF

clone size: many
J gene: TRBJ2-2
D gene: TRBD1
V gene: TRBV5-1
CDR3 DNA: TGCGCCAGCAGCTTGCAGGGACAGGGGAACACCGGGGAGCTGTTTTTT
CDR3 protein: CASSLQGQGNTGELFF

clone size: many
J gene: TRBJ1-3
D gene: .
V gene: TRBV18
CDR3 DNA: TGTGCCAGCTCACCCGAGCAGGGGTCCGAAAACACCATATATTTT
CDR3 protein: CASSPEQGSENTIYF

clone size: many
J gene: TRBJ1-1
D gene: .
V gene: TRBV6-5
CDR3 DNA: TGTGCCAGCAGTCAATTCGAGAACACTGAAGCTTTCTTT
CDR3 protein: CASSQFENTEAFF

clone size: .
J gene: TRBJ2-7
D gene: TRBD1
V gene: TRBV20-1
CDR3 DNA: TGCAGTGCAGGACAGGCTGGTTACGAGCAGTACTTC
CDR3 protein: CSAGQAGYEQYF

clone size: .
J gene: TRBJ2-2
D gene: .
V gene: TRBV14
CDR3 DNA: TGTGCCAGCAGCCAACCTCAGGCGGGCACCGGGGAGCTGTTTTTT
CDR3 protein: CASSQPQAGTGELFF

clone size: .
J gene: TRBJ1-1
D gene: .
V gene: TRBV6-2/TRBV6-3
CDR3 DNA: TGTGCCAGCAGTTTCGCCCCGACGAGAAACACTGAAGCTTTCTTT
CDR3 protein: CASSFAPTRNTEAFF

clone size: many
J gene: TRBJ1-2
D gene: .
V gene: TRBV12-2
CDR3 DNA: TGTGCAAGTCGCTTAGCCTACAGCAAAGCGCGCTATGGCTACACCTTC
CDR3 protein: CASRLAYSKARYGYTF

clone size: few
J gene: TRBJ2-2
D gene: .
V gene: TRBV4-3
CDR3 DNA: TGCGCCAGCAGCCAAGATGCGGGGAACACCGGGGAGCTGTTTTTT
CDR3 protein: CASSQDAGNTGELFF

clone size: many
J gene: TRBJ2-3
D gene: .
V gene: TRBV9
CDR3 DNA: TGTGCCAGCAGCATAAAACAGGGCCCGGTGGGAGATACGCAGTATTTT
CDR3 protein: CASSIKQGPVGDTQYF

clone size: .
J gene: TRBJ2-1
D gene: TRBD1
V gene: TRBV29-1
CDR3 DNA: TGCAGCGCAGACAGGGGAACCTACAATGAGCAGTTCTTC
CDR3 protein: CSADRGTYNEQFF

clone size: few
J gene: TRBJ2-1
D gene: TRBD1
V gene: TRBV7-3
CDR3 DNA: TGTGCCAGCAGCCCACCGGGACAGGGATTGAACTTC
CDR3 protein: CASSPPGQGLNF

clone size: many
J gene: TRBJ2-3
D gene: TRBD1
V gene: TRBV6-2/TRBV6-3
CDR3 DNA: TGTGCCAGCAGTTACCCCGCGACAGGGGCGTTTGGAGATACGCAGTATTTT
CDR3 protein: CASSYPATGAFGDTQYF

clone size: many
J gene: TRBJ2-1
D gene: .
V gene: TRBV27
CDR3 DNA: TGTGCCAGCAGTTATCCAGGAAATGAGCAGTTCTTC
CDR3 protein: CASSYPGNEQFF

clone size: many
J gene: TRBJ1-2
D gene: TRBD1
V gene: TRBV12-3/TRBV12-4
CDR3 DNA: TGTGCCAGCAGTCAGGGGGGACAGGGGGCTAACTATGGCTACACCTTC
CDR3 protein: CASSQGGQGANYGYTF

clone size: .
J gene: TRBJ2-7
D gene: .
V gene: TRBV5-6
CDR3 DNA: TGTGCCAGCAGCTTGCGCTCGGGAACCTACGAGCAGTACTTC
CDR3 protein: CASSLRSGTYEQYF

clone size: .
J gene: TRBJ2-3
D gene: .
V gene: TRBV6-2/TRBV6-3
CDR3 DNA: TGTGCCAGCAGTTGGACTGATCCAGATACGCAGTATTTT
CDR3 protein: CASSWTDPDTQYF

clone size: .
J gene: TRBJ2-4
D gene: .
V gene: TRBV12-3/TRBV12-4
CDR3 DNA: TGTGCCAGCAGTTTACTTGGACCGGGGCGGGACATTCAGTACTTC
CDR3 protein: CASSLLGPGRDIQYF

clone size: many
J gene: TRBJ1-6
D gene: .
V gene: TRBV9
CDR3 DNA: TGTGCCAGCAGCCCAGGGGATGGGAGTTCACCCCTCCACTTT
CDR3 protein: CASSPGDGSSPLHF

clone size: .
J gene: TRBJ2-5
D gene: .
V gene: TRBV27
CDR3 DNA: TGTGCCAGCAGTTTCGGCGACAGGAGAGAGACCCAGTACTTC
CDR3 protein: CASSFGDRRETQYF

clone size: many
J gene: TRBJ2-3
D gene: TRBD2
V gene: TRBV25-1
CDR3 DNA: TGTGCCAGCGAGGGGGCGGGGGGGCCCACAGATACGCAGTATTTT
CDR3 protein: CASEGAGGPTDTQYF

clone size: many
J gene: TRBJ1-1
D gene: .
V gene: TRBV12-3/TRBV12-4
CDR3 DNA: TGTGCCAGCAGTTTGAGGAGGGCCAAAACTGAAGCTTTCTTT
CDR3 protein: CASSLRRAKTEAFF

clone size: many
J gene: TRBJ2-3
D gene: .
V gene: TRBV11-2
CDR3 DNA: TGTGCCAGCAGCCCCTCCCGAGCGGCGGCAGATACGCAGTATTTT
CDR3 protein: CASSPSRAAADTQYF

clone size: few
J gene: TRBJ1-2
D gene: .
V gene: TRBV7-2
CDR3 DNA: TGTGCCAGCAGCCCTCCCGGGGGGGCCTATGGCTACACCTTC
CDR3 protein: CASSPPGGAYGYTF

clone size: many
J gene: TRBJ2-5
D gene: TRBD2
V gene: TRBV19
CDR3 DNA: TGTGCCAGTAGGACTAGCGGGGACCAAGAGACCCAGTACTTC
CDR3 protein: CASRTSGDQETQYF

clone size: .
J gene: TRBJ1-1
D gene: .
V gene: TRBV6-2/TRBV6-3
CDR3 DNA: TGTGCCAGCAGTTTCCGGCATAACACTGAAGCTTTCTTT
CDR3 protein: CASSFRHNTEAFF

clone size: few
J gene: TRBJ2-7
D gene: TRBD1
V gene: TRBV7-2
CDR3 DNA: TGTGCCAGCAGCTTATGGGGACAGGGGTACGAGCAGTACTTC
CDR3 protein: CASSLWGQGYEQYF

clone size: large
J gene: TRBJ1-4
D gene: TRBD1
V gene: TRBV4-2
CDR3 DNA: TGTGCCAGCAGCCAAGAAGGGTGGGACAGGAATGAAAAACTGTTTTTT
CDR3 protein: CASSQEGWDRNEKLFF

clone size: many
J gene: TRBJ2-5
D gene: TRBD1
V gene: TRBV5-4
CDR3 DNA: TGTGCCAGCAGCCCCACCGGGACAGGGGCTCAAGAGACCCAGTACTTC
CDR3 protein: CASSPTGTGAQETQYF

clone size: few
J gene: TRBJ2-5
D gene: TRBD1
V gene: TRBV27
CDR3 DNA: TGTGCCAGTAGGGGGGACAGGCAAGAGACCCAGTACTTC
CDR3 protein: CASRGDRQETQYF

clone size: many
J gene: TRBJ2-1
D gene: .
V gene: TRBV6-2/TRBV6-3
CDR3 DNA: TGTGCCAGCAGTTATACTTTTGGGGGGTCCAATGAGCAGTTCTTC
CDR3 protein: CASSYTFGGSNEQFF

clone size: .
J gene: TRBJ2-7
D gene: .
V gene: TRBV6-2/TRBV6-3
CDR3 DNA: TGTGCCAGCAGGGAGAAGGGATTCCGCGAGCAGTACTTC
CDR3 protein: CASREKGFREQYF

clone size: many
J gene: TRBJ1-1
D gene: TRBD1
V gene: TRBV7-6
CDR3 DNA: TGTGCCAGCAGCTTAGGGACAGGGACCTACACTGAAGCTTTCTTT
CDR3 protein: CASSLGTGTYTEAFF

clone size: .
J gene: TRBJ2-6
D gene: .
V gene: TRBV12-3/TRBV12-4
CDR3 DNA: TGTGCCAGCAGTTTAGGGGCTGGGGCCAACGTCCTGACTTTC
CDR3 protein: CASSLGAGANVLTF

clone size: many
J gene: TRBJ2-2
D gene: .
V gene: TRBV5-4
CDR3 DNA: TGTGCCAGCAGCTTCCGAGTTGTGGGCACCGGGGAGCTGTTTTTT
CDR3 protein: CASSFRVVGTGELFF

clone size: many
J gene: TRBJ2-2
D gene: TRBD1
V gene: TRBV5-4
CDR3 DNA: TGTGCCAGCAGTGATAAAACCCAAATGACAGGGGCGGGCACCGGGGAGCTGTTTTTT
CDR3 protein: CASSDKTQMTGAGTGELFF

clone size: .
J gene: TRBJ2-5
D gene: .
V gene: TRBV6-2/TRBV6-3
CDR3 DNA: TGTGCCAGCAGGCCAGGACAGCCCCCGGGGACCCAGTACTTC
CDR3 protein: CASRPGQPPGTQYF

clone size: .
J gene: TRBJ2-7
D gene: .
V gene: TRBV7-2
CDR3 DNA: TGTGCCAGCAGCTTAGCGGAGGGCGAGCAGTACTTC
CDR3 protein: CASSLAEGEQYF